One TCR beta chain is described in this entry. This CDR3 comprises 11 residues. Germline trimming cut 3 bases from V and 13 bases from J; bases unmatched to any gene: 2. The record originates from a study of T cells in Graves' hyperthyroidism and ophthalmopathy. The investigators amplified TCR beta CDR3 regions from RNA transcripts. A first-round RT-PCR of the TCR CDR3 used the HTBI primer set. Using its own MiXCR run on the multiplex PCR reads, TCRdb lists one record per CDR3 protein. The top ten clones hold around a third of a sample with more than 300,000 distinct CDR3 sequences, 15% to 20% of them seen once. The diagnostic basis comprised clinical symptoms, serum thyroxine and TRAb, thyroid ultrasound and orbital computed tomography.

The specimen was blood. The chain recombines TRBV12-3 or TRBV12-4 with TRBJ2-1, with 8 bases lining up with TRBD1. This TCR was sampled from a woman aged 25 to 39 with Graves' hyperthyroidism that later progressed to Graves' ophthalmopathy. CDR3 region: CASSFGQGQFF. The CDR3 nucleotides read TGTGCCAGCAGTTTTGGACAGGGTCAGTTCTTC.